This TCR beta chain was identified in a study of beta chain features in type 1 diabetes. Study-level information: Age, gender, cell numbers and subset yield matched between patients and controls.

Study findings and constraints: Type 1 diabetes patients showed a moderate but significant shortening of TCRB CDR3s in all four CD4+ subsets.

Trimming took off 5 bases at V and 1 base at J, with 12 bases between the two ends. Germline-derived CDR1 and CDR2 are PRHDT and FYEKMQ (reference sequence). The CDR3 extends over 15 amino acids. Without exception, sorted populations had purity beyond 95%. This clone occurred many times. What it binds is unknown. Of the isolated RNA, all was reverse transcribed, and so the sequenced material was expressed TCRB transcripts. The study sequenced naive, central memory and regulatory T cell samples to an average of around 3.5 million reads. Clones were sequenced by immunoSEQ multiplex PCR, and TCRdb holds only the in-frame ones, with some missing. The sample records a few hundred thousand clones, around a tenth being singletons.

The rearrangement joins TRBV13 to TRBJ2-1; D not resolved. The clonotype originates from a young man with type 1 diabetes. Material for sequencing was central memory CD4+ T cells from blood. The CDR3 sequence is CASSPRRLSYNEQFF. CDR3 DNA sequence: TGTGCCAGCAGCCCCCGGCGGCTATCCTACAATGAGCAGTTCTTC.